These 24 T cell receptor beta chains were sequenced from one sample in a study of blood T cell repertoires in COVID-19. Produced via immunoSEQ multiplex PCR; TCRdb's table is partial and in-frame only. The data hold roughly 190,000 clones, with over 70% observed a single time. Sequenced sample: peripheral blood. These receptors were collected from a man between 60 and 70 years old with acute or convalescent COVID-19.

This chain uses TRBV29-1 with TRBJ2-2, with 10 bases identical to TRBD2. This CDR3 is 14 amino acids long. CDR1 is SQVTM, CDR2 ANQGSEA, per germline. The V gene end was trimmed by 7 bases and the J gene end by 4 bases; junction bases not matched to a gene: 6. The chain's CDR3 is CSGALAGGTGELFF. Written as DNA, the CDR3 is TGCAGCGGGGCCTTAGCGGGAGGCACCGGGGAGCTGTTTTTT.

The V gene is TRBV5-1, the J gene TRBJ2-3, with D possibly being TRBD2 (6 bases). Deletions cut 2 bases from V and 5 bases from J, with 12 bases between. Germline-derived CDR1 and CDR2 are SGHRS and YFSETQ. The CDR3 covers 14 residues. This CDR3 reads CASSFLRREDTQYF. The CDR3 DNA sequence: TGCGCCAGCAGCTTCCTTCGGAGGGAAGATACGCAGTATTTT. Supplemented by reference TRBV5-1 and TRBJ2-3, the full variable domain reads KAGVTQTPRYLIKTRGQQVTLSCSPISGHRSVSWYQQTPGQGLQFLFEYFSETQRNKGNFPGRFSGRQFSNSRSEMNVSTLELGDSALYLCASSFLRREDTQYFGPGTRLTVL.

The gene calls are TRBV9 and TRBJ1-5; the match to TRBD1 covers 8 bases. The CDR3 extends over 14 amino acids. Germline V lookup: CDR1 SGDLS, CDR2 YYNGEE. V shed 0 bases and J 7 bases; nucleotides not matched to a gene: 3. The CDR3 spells CASSVEDRVQPQHF. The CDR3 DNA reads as TGTGCCAGCAGCGTAGAGGACAGGGTCCAGCCCCAGCATTTT.

CDR3 in DNA: TGCGCCAGCAGCAATGGACTAGGTGGGTGGGACGAGCAGTACTTC. As protein: CASSNGLGGWDEQYF. The chain combines TRBV5-1 with TRBJ2-7; 7 bases line up with TRBD2. The CDR3 is 15 residues long. CDR1 SGHRS and CDR2 YFSETQ come from the germline V gene. The ends lost 4 bases at V and 5 bases at J; junction bases unmatched: 12. The entire variable domain, with the rest obtained from reference TRBV5-1 and TRBJ2-7, is as follows: KAGVTQTPRYLIKTRGQQVTLSCSPISGHRSVSWYQQTPGQGLQFLFEYFSETQRNKGNFPGRFSGRQFSNSRSEMNVSTLELGDSALYLCASSNGLGGWDEQYFGPGTRLTVT.

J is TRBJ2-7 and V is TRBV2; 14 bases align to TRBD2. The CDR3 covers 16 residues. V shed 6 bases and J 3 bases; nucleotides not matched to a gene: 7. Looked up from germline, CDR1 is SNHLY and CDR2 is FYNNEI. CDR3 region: CASRTGTSGSVYEQYF. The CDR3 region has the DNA TGTGCCAGCAGAACCGGGACTAGCGGGAGCGTCTACGAGCAGTACTTC.

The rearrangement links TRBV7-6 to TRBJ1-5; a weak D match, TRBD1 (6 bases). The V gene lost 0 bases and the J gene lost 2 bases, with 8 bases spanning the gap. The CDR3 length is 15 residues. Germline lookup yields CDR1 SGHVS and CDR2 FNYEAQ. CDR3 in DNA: TGTGCCAGCAGCTTAGCGCCAGGGGGCAATCAGCCCCAGCATTTT. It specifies CASSLAPGGNQPQHF.

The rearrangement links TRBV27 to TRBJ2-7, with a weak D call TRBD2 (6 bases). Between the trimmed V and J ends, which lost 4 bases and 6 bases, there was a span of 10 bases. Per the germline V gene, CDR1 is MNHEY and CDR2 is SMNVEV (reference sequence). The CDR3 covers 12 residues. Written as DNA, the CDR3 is TGTGCCAGCAGTTACGGGGGTGGCGAGCAGTACTTC. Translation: CASSYGGGEQYF.

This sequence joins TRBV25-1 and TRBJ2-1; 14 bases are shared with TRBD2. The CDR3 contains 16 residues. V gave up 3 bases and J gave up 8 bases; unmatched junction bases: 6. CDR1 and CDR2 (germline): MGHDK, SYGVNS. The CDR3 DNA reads TGTGCCAGCAGTGATCCGACTAGCGGGAGGGCTGATGAGCAGTTCTTC. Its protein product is CASSDPTSGRADEQFF.

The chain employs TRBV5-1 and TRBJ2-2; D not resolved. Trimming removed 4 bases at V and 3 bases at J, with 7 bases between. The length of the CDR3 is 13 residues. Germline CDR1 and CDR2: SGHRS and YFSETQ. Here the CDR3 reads CASSRGDTGELFF. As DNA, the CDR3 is TGCGCCAGCAGCCGCGGAGACACCGGGGAGCTGTTTTTT.

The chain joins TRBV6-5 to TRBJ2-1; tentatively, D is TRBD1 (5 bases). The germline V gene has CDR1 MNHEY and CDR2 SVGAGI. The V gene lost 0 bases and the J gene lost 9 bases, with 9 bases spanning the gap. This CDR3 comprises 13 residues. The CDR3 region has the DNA TGTGCCAGCAGTTACTCGAAGGGGCGTGAGCAGTTCTTC. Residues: CASSYSKGREQFF.

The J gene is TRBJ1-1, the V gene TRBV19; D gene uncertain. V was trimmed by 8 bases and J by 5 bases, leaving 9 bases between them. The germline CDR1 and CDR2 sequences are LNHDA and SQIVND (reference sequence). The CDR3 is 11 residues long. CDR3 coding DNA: TGTGCCAGTTCCCCCGGGACTGAAGCTTTCTTT. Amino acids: CASSPGTEAFF. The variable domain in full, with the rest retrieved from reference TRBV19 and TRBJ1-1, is DGGITQSPKYLFRKEGQNVTLSCEQNLNHDAMYWYRQDPGQGLRLIYYSQIVNDFQKGDIAEGYSVSREKKESFPLTVTSAQKNPTAFYLCASSPGTEAFFGQGTRLTVV.

The CDR3 coding sequence is TGTGCTAGTGGTCCGCGCGGGAATTTTAATGAAAAACTGTTTTTT. Encoded protein: CASGPRGNFNEKLFF. The rearrangement uses TRBV12-5 and TRBJ1-4; D gene ambiguous. Germline values: CDR1 LGHNT, CDR2 FRNRAP. This CDR3 spans 15 amino acids. Trimming removed 5 bases at V and 4 bases at J, with 14 bases between.

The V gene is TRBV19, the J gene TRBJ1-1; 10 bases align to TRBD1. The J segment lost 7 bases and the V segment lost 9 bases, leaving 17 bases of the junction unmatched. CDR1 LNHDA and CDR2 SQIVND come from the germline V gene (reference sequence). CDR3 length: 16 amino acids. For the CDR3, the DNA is TGTGCCAGCAGGATGCGGACAGGGGGTTTGAGAAATGAAGCTTTCTTT. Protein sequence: CASRMRTGGLRNEAFF.

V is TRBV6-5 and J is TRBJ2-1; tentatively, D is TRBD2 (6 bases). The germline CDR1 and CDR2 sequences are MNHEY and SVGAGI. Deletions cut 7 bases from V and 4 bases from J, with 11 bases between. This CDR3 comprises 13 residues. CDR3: CASTRDSYNEQFF. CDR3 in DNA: TGTGCCAGCACCAGGGACTCATACAATGAGCAGTTCTTC.

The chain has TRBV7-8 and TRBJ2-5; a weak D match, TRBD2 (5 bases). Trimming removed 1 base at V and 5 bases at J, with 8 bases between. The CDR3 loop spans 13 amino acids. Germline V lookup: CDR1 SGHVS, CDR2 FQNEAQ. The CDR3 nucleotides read TGTGCCAGCAGCTTAGTGGGGAGCGAGACCCAGTACTTC. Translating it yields CASSLVGSETQYF.

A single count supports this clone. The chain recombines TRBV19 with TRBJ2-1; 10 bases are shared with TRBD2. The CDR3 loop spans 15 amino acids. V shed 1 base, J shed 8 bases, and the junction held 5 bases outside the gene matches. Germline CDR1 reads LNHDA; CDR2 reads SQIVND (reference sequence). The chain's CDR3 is CASSIGAGGLDEQFF. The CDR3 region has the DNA TGTGCCAGTAGTATAGGAGCGGGGGGGCTAGATGAGCAGTTCTTC.

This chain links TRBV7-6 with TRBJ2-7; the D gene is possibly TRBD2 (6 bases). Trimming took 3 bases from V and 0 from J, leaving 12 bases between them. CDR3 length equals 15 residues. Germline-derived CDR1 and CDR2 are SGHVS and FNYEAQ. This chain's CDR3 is CASSLRRGSSYEQYF. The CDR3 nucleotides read TGTGCCAGCAGCTTGCGACGGGGGAGCTCCTACGAGCAGTACTTC.

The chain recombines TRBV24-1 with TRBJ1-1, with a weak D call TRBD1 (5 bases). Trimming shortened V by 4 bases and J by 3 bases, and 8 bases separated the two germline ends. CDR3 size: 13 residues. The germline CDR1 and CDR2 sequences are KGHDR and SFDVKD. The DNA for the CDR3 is TGTGCCACCAGTGACCGGGACTACACTGAAGCTTTCTTT. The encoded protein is CATSDRDYTEAFF.

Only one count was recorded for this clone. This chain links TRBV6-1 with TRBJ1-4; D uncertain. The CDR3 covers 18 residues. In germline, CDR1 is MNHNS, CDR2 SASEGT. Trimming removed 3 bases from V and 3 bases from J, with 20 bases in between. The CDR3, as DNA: TGTGCCAGCAGTGATGAGAGGTTCGTCGAGGCCGCTAATGAAAAACTGTTTTTT. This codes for CASSDERFVEAANEKLFF.

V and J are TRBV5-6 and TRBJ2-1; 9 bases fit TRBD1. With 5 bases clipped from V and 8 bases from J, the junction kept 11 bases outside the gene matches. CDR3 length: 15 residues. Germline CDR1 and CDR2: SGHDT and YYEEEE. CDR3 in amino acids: CASSRSGTGSHEQFF. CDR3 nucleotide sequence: TGTGCCAGCAGTCGGTCCGGGACAGGGAGCCATGAGCAGTTCTTC.

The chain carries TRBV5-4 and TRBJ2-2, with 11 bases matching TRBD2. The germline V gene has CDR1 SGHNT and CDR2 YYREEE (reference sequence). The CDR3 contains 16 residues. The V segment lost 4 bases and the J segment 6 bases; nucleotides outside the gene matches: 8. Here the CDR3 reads CASSPQTSGSAGELFF. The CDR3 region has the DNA TGTGCCAGCAGCCCACAAACTAGCGGGAGCGCCGGGGAGCTGTTTTTT.

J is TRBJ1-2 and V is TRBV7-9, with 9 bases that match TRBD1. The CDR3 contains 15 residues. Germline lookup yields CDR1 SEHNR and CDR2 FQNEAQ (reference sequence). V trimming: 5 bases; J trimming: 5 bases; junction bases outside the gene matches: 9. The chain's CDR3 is CASSEMTGGVYGYTF. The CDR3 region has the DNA TGTGCCAGCAGCGAGATGACAGGGGGAGTTTATGGCTACACCTTC.

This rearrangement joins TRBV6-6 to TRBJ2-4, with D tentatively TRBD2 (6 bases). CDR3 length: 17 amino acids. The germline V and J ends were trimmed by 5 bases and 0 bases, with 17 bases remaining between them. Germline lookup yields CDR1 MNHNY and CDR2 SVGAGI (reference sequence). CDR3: CASSPSEGSLAKNIQYF. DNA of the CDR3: TGTGCCAGCAGTCCCTCGGAGGGGTCCTTAGCCAAAAACATTCAGTACTTC.

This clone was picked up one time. Here the CDR3 DNA reads TGTGCCACCAGTGACAGCGCCCGGGGAAGGGATGAGCAGTTCTTC. It yields the protein CATSDSARGRDEQFF. V usage is TRBV24-1 and J usage is TRBJ2-1; weak D call: TRBD2 (5 bases). The CDR3 is 15 amino acids. The V and J ends lost 4 bases and 8 bases respectively, with 17 bases between them. Germline V CDR1 and CDR2: KGHDR, SFDVKD.